This is a list of T cell receptor beta chains from one sample in a study of spatial heterogeneity in lung cancer. TCRdb reprocessed the 5' RACE reads via MiXCR and lists one record per CDR3 protein. The table shows 3,500 to 5,000 distinct CDR3 sequences, with about 7% occurring only once. The sample in question was lung tumor tissue, obtained at surgery. These receptors were obtained from a male donor with early-stage non-small cell lung cancer. Each CDR3 is given with its conserved first and last residue.

CDR3	V	J
CASSLQRVGTEAFF	TRBV28	TRBJ1-1
CASRETSATNEKLFF	TRBV6-6	TRBJ1-4
CASSLDGYTEAFF	TRBV5-1	TRBJ1-1
CASSPRWTETDTQYF	TRBV11-2	TRBJ2-3
CATSREGWRETQYF	TRBV15	TRBJ2-5
CASSFSRTGIYSGELFF	TRBV7-2	TRBJ2-2
CSASYTQGRDDYEQYF	TRBV20-1	TRBJ2-7
CASGGTGYLGTEAFF	TRBV12-5	TRBJ1-1
CASSRASGEVSYNEQFF	TRBV7-2	TRBJ2-1
CASTGGVAGSGNTIYF	TRBV13	TRBJ1-3
CASSSSDRDRGGETQYF	TRBV12-3/TRBV12-4	TRBJ2-5
CAISDWEGEQFF	TRBV10-3	TRBJ2-1
CASSFLETDTQYF	TRBV7-6	TRBJ2-3
CAIKPAGNNEQFF	TRBV10-3	TRBJ2-1
CASSPDRKITTGELFF	TRBV18	TRBJ2-2
CASSPDSNQPQHF	TRBV28	TRBJ1-5
CASSLSPSGPGDTQYF	TRBV7-2	TRBJ2-3
CASSLEAGTTYEQYF	TRBV5-1	TRBJ2-7
CASSYLAGGPQETQYF	TRBV6-5	TRBJ2-5
CASSFRQDYEQYF	TRBV11-2	TRBJ2-7
CASSLGWTGPYEQYF	TRBV27	TRBJ2-7
CASEEGGAADTQYF	TRBV6-1	TRBJ2-3
CATSDTGTGGNEQFF	TRBV24-1	TRBJ2-1
CASTQDRVSQFF	TRBV12-3/TRBV12-4	TRBJ2-1
CASSVAGTNTGELFF	TRBV9	TRBJ2-2
CSARGLAGGPYQETQYF	TRBV20-1	TRBJ2-5
CASSLGTGGSTDTQYF	TRBV5-1	TRBJ2-3
CASSQRRRVSYNEQFF	TRBV23-1	TRBJ2-1
CASSLGQGGNEQYF	TRBV7-8	TRBJ2-7
CASSPGGGQETQYF	TRBV7-3	TRBJ2-5
CASRNRGGYTF	TRBV6-5	TRBJ1-2
CASSLGEETQYF	TRBV7-6	TRBJ2-5
CASSPDILGYIQYF	TRBV7-9	TRBJ2-4
CASSYTGGHEQYF	TRBV6-6	TRBJ2-7
CASSFYPTGEEGYTF	TRBV7-6	TRBJ1-2
CASSGRRDQPQHF	TRBV7-2	TRBJ1-5